This T cell receptor (beta chain) is from a study of blood T cell repertoires in COVID-19. In the study overall: Acute and convalescent COVID-19 specimens originated in the United States, Italy and Spain. T cells, B-cell-depleted T cells, or PBMCs supplied cDNA or gDNA.

In the original processing: Using reference gene primer amplification, nucleated cell counts were estimated. The repertoire was sequenced with immunoSEQ multiplex PCR; TCRdb's copy has only in-frame clones and lacks some. V and J calls and clone size are as listed in that table; D and trimming were resolved from the DNA. The sample holds more than 90,000 clones, around 80% seen once. Trimming pared 4 bases from V and 7 bases from J, leaving 18 bases between. CDR1 SGHRS and CDR2 YFSETQ come from the germline V gene. The CDR3 is 15 residues long. This receptor was identified in a man in his fifties or sixties with acute or convalescent COVID-19. Sequencing input: peripheral blood. This chain joins TRBV5-1 and TRBJ2-1; tentative D call: TRBD1 (6 bases). Here the CDR3 reads CASSTPPGTGNEQFF. CDR3 in DNA: TGCGCCAGCAGCACTCCCCCCGGTACAGGGAATGAGCAGTTCTTC.